Listed below are T cell receptor beta chains from one sample, sequenced in a study of molecular identifiers for immune sequencing clone quantification. Using its own MiXCR run on the PCR reads, TCRdb lists one record per CDR3 protein. The sample shows about 300,000 distinct CDR3 sequences, 20% to 25% of them seen only once. The specimen sequenced was naive CD8+ T cells from blood, with Jurkat cell RNA spiked in. These TCRs come from a human donor in good health. Some libraries in this study had Jurkat cell RNA spiked in. Both conserved end residues are part of each CDR3. D genes are given only for firm matches. Not all rows give a size; the values are once, few, many and, for expanded clones, a class.

many	-	TRBV24-1	TRBJ2-1	TGTGCCACCAGTGCCCTGGTGGCGGCAGACAATGAGCAGTTCTTC	CATSALVAADNEQFF
many	TRBD2	TRBV27	TRBJ2-1	TGTGCCAGCTCCTATGTCGGGACTAGCGGGGTAAATGAGCAGTTCTTC	CASSYVGTSGVNEQFF
many	-	TRBV7-9	TRBJ2-2	TGTGCCAGCAGCTTAGGGCTAGCCGGGGAGCTGTTTTTT	CASSLGLAGELFF
many	-	TRBV13	TRBJ2-1	TGTGCCAGCAGCTTGTTAGGGGCTAATGAGCAGTTCTTC	CASSLLGANEQFF
many	-	TRBV12-3/TRBV12-4	TRBJ1-4	TGTGCCAGCAGTCCCTGGACAGCAACTAATGAAAAACTGTTTTTT	CASSPWTATNEKLFF
-	-	TRBV12-3/TRBV12-4	TRBJ1-5	TGTGCCAGCAGTTTTTCCTACAATCGGCCCCAGCATTTT	CASSFSYNRPQHF
-	-	TRBV9	TRBJ2-4	TGTGCCAGCAGCTCACAGGGAGGAGTTGGGGCCAAAACCATTCAGTACTTC	CASSSQGGVGAKTIQYF
many	TRBD1	TRBV11-2	TRBJ2-5	TGTGCCAGCAGCTTAGATTGGACAGGGGATCGGCAAGAGACCCAGTACTTC	CASSLDWTGDRQETQYF
many	TRBD1	TRBV29-1	TRBJ2-2	TGCAGCGTACTAAAAGTCCTGGACAGGGAGGACACCGGGGAGCTGTTTTTT	CSVLKVLDREDTGELFF
-	-	TRBV6-5	TRBJ2-5	TGTGCCAGCAGTCTTTCGGGGCGTACGCACCAAGAGACCCAGTACTTC	CASSLSGRTHQETQYF
many	-	TRBV20-1	TRBJ1-1	TGCAGTGCTAGAGTTCCCCACAGGATGAACACTGAAGCTTTCTTT	CSARVPHRMNTEAFF
many	-	TRBV5-6	TRBJ1-3	TGTGCCAGCAGCTTGTCTATCGGCTCTGGAAACACCATATATTTT	CASSLSIGSGNTIYF
-	TRBD1	TRBV28	TRBJ1-1	TGTGCCAGCAGTTTACACCGGGACAGGGGGCGGCTGAACACTGAAGCTTTCTTT	CASSLHRDRGRLNTEAFF
many	TRBD2	TRBV9	TRBJ2-7	TGTGCCAGCAGCGCCGGGACTACCGCCTCCTACGAGCAGTACTTC	CASSAGTTASYEQYF
many	-	TRBV20-1	TRBJ2-3	TGCAGTGCAGAGGGCCTCCCAGATACGCAGTATTTT	CSAEGLPDTQYF
few	TRBD2	TRBV27	TRBJ2-3	TGTGCCACTAAGACTAGCGGGCGACCCGGGGATACGCAGTATTTT	CATKTSGRPGDTQYF
many	-	TRBV29-1	TRBJ1-1	TGCAGCGTTGAAACAGGAGTGAACACTGAAGCTTTCTTT	CSVETGVNTEAFF
many	-	TRBV6-6	TRBJ1-1	TGTGCCAGCAGTTACGCTCTGGGCACTGAAGCTTTCTTT	CASSYALGTEAFF
-	-	TRBV7-2	TRBJ2-7	TGTGCCAGCAGCTTAGTAATGGGGCTTGCGGACGTGCAGTACTTC	CASSLVMGLADVQYF
many	-	TRBV4-1	TRBJ1-5	TGCGCCAGCAGCCCTACTGCAGGGGCAAGCAATCAGCCCCAGCATTTT	CASSPTAGASNQPQHF
many	TRBD2	TRBV5-6	TRBJ2-5	TGTGCCAGCAGCCCCCCGGGACTATTGTTCCAAGAGACCCAGTACTTC	CASSPPGLLFQETQYF
-	-	TRBV10-3	TRBJ2-7	TGTGCCATCAGTGAGGGCCAGACCTACGAGCAGTACTTC	CAISEGQTYEQYF
-	-	TRBV7-9	TRBJ2-5	TGTGCCAGCAGCCATAGAGGGCCCCAGTACTTC	CASSHRGPQYF
many	TRBD1	TRBV6-6	TRBJ2-1	TGTGCCAGCAGTTACGGCGTCAGGGGGCCTAAGGGTGAGCAGTTCTTC	CASSYGVRGPKGEQFF
few	-	TRBV12-3/TRBV12-4	TRBJ2-7	TGTGCCAGCGCAGGGGTCAACGAGCAGTACTTC	CASAGVNEQYF